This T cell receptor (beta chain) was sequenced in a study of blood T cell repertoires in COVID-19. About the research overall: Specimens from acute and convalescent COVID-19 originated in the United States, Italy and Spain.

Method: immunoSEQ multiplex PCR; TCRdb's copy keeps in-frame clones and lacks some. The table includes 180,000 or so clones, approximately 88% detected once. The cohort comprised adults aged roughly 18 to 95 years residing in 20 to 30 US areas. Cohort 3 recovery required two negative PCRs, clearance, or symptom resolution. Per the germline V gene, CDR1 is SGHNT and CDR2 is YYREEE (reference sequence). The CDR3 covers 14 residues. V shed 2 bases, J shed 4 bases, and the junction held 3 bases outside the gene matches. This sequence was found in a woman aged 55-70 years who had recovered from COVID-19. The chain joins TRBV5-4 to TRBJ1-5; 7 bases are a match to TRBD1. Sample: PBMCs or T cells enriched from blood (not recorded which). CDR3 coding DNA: TGTGCCAGCAGCTTTTCAGGGGGGAATCAGCCCCAGCATTTT. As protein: CASSFSGGNQPQHF.